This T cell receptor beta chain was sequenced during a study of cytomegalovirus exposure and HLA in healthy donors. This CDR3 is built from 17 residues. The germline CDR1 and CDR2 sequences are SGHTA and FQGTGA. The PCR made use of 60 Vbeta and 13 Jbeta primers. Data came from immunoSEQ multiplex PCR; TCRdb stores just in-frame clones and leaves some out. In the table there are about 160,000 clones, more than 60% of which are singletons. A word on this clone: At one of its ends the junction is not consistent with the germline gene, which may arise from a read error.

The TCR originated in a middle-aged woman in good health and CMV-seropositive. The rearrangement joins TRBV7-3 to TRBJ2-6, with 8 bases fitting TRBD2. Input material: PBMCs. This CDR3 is CASSLTGGAVGANGLTF. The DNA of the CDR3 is TGTGCCAGCAGCTTAACCGGGGGGGCAGTTGGGGCCAACGGCCTGACTTTC. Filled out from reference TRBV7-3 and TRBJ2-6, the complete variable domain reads GAGVSQTPSNKVTEKGKYVELRCDPISGHTALYWYRQSLGQGPEFLIYFQGTGAADDSGLPNDRFFAVRPEGSVSTLKIQRTERGDSAVYLCASSLTGGAVGANGLTFGAGSRLTVL.